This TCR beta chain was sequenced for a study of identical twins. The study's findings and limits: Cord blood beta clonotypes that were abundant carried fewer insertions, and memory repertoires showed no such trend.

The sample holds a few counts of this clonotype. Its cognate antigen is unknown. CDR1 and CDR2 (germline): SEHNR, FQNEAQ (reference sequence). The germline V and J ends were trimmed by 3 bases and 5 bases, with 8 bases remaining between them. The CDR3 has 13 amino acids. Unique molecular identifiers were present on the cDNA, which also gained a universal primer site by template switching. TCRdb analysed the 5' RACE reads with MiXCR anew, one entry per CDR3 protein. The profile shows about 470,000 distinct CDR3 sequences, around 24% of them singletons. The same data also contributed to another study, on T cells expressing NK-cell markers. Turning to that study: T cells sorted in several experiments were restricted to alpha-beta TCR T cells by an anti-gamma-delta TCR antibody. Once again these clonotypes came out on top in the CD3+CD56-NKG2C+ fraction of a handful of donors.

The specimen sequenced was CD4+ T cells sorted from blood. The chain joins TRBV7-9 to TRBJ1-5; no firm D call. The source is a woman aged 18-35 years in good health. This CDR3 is CASSFMDHQPQHF. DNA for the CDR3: TGTGCCAGCAGCTTCATGGACCATCAGCCCCAGCATTTT.